This T cell receptor beta chain derives from a study of type 1 regulatory T cells. A single record per CDR3 protein comes from TCRdb applying MiXCR to the reads. The profile covers some 100,000 distinct CDR3 sequences, with 25% to 40% appearing a single time and approximately 2.2% taken by the ten largest. With respect to this clonotype: One end of the junction fails to match germline, which may point to a read error.

Per germline, CDR1 SGHDT and CDR2 YYEEEE. The CDR3 is 14 residues long. The source of this sequence is a human donor in good health. Sequenced sample: CD4+ T cells, either the whole sample or a sorted fraction (not recorded which). The chain employs TRBV5-6 and TRBJ2-1; TRBD2 agrees at 13 bases. Here the CDR3 DNA reads TGTGCCAGCAGCTCCTTGACTAGCGGGAGGTTCGAGCTCTTC. Encoded protein: CASSSLTSGRFELF.